This TCR beta chain came from a study of T cell changes during pregnancy in multiple sclerosis. Measured with immunoSEQ multiplex PCR; TCRdb has only the in-frame clones, and not every one. The sample lists around 36,000 clones, around 90% seen once, with 1% to 1.5% in the top ten. Germline V lookup: CDR1 SNHLY, CDR2 FYNNEI. This CDR3 has 17 amino acids. Unmatched junction bases numbered 5, after V lost 4 bases and J lost 2 bases. The receptor was derived from a female donor with multiple sclerosis, enrolled in a pregnancy study. The chain combines TRBV2 with TRBJ2-6, with 10 bases aligning to TRBD1. The specimen was peripheral blood, collected before pregnancy. CDR3: CASSAGTGVTGANVLTF. Here the CDR3 DNA reads TGTGCCAGCAGTGCAGGGACAGGGGTTACTGGGGCCAACGTCCTGACTTTC.